This TCR beta chain is from a study of Ad26.COV2.S vaccination and SARS-CoV-2 variants. Across the study: In the COV1001 trial, the donor was in the Ad26.COV2.S arm. By the intramuscular route, Ad26.COV2.S was given once, or twice 56 days apart. The study's findings and limits: The study found similar non-spike TCR breadth in vaccine and placebo recipients.

The repertoire was sequenced with immunoSEQ multiplex PCR; TCRdb's copy has only in-frame clones and lacks some. Among some 340,000 clones, around 83% were seen once, and the ten largest hold approximately 2%. About this clone itself: As yet, its antigen is unknown.

Treatment: around 19 received Ad26.COV2.S at low or high dose, single or two shots; 5 received placebo; per-sample allocation not given. Day 63 after the first injection of vaccine or placebo was the sampling time. Looked up from germline, CDR1 is DFQATT and CDR2 is SNEGSKA (reference sequence). The ends were cut back, 3 bases at V and 8 bases at J, with 7 bases in the middle. CDR3 length: 11 amino acids. The receptor was isolated from a person aged 18-65 years who received the Ad26.COV2.S COVID-19 vaccine or a placebo. The chain is built from TRBV20-1 and TRBJ2-2, with D unresolved. The material sequenced was peripheral blood, taken in a trial of Ad26.COV2.S vaccine versus placebo. The CDR3 sequence: CSASGRGELFF. CDR3 nucleotides: TGCAGTGCTAGCGGCCGGGGGGAGCTGTTTTTT.